This T cell receptor (beta chain) emerged from a study of CXCR3-negative and CXCR3-positive naive CD8 T cells. General observations from the study: CXCR3-expressing naive cells carried TRB CDR3s more hydrophobic than those of CXCR3-negative naive cells.

Note on this clonotype: The antigen remains undetermined.

5' RACE that incorporated UMI labels was used to prepare the TRB cDNA libraries. TCRdb re-called the 5' RACE reads and shows each CDR3 protein once, DNA omitted. The sample table sets out around 160,000 distinct CDR3 sequences. Identification of naive CD8+ T cells rested on CD45RO-CCR7+CD27+CD95- status. The germline V gene encodes CDR1 MNHNY and CDR2 SVGAGI (reference sequence). The CDR3 has 13 residues. The receptor comes from a human donor in good health. Some clones in this sample may be carry-over from other donors' samples. The chain employs TRBV6-6 and TRBJ2-7; TCRdb proposes TRBD1, but this gene call is untestable without DNA. Sequencing was performed on naive CXCR3+ CD8+ T cells from blood. Subset here: CD45RO-CCR7+CD27+CD95- naive CD8+ T cells expressing CXCR3 (TNR3+). The CDR3 loop is CASRAGHAYEQYF.